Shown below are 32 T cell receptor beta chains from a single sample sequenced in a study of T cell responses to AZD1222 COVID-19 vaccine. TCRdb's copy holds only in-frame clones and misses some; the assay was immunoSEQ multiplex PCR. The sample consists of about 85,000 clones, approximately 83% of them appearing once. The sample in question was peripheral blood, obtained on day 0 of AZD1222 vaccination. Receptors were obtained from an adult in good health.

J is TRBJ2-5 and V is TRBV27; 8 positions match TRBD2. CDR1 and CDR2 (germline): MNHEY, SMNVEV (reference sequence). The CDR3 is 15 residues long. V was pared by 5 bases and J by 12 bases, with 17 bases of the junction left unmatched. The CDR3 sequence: CASSPALLSGTPKYF. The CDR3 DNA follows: TGTGCCAGCAGTCCCGCCCTCCTTAGCGGGACGCCTAAGTACTTC.

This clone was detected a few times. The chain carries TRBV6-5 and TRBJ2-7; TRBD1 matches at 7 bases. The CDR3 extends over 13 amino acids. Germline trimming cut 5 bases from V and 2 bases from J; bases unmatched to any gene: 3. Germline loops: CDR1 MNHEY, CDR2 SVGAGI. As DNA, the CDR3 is TGTGCCAGCAGTCGGGACAGTCCCTACGAGCAGTACTTC. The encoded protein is CASSRDSPYEQYF.

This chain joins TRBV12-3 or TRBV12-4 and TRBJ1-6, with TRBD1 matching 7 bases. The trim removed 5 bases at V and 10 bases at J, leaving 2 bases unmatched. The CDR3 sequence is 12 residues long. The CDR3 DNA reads TGTGCCAGCAGTCCCAGGGGGTCACCCCTCCACTTT. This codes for CASSPRGSPLHF.

The chain's CDR3 is CASSLLSGTNTGELFF. The CDR3 DNA sequence: TGTGCCAGCAGCTTGCTCTCGGGGACGAACACCGGGGAGCTGTTTTTT. V usage is TRBV11-1 and J usage is TRBJ2-2; D possibly corresponds to TRBD2 (5 bases). Germline CDR1 reads SGHAT; CDR2 reads FQDESV (reference sequence). The CDR3 length is 16 residues. With 3 bases removed from V and 0 bases from J, the gap between germline ends came to 11 bases. The full variable domain, with the rest looked up from reference TRBV11-1 and TRBJ2-2, is EAEVAQSPRYKITEKSQAVAFWCDPISGHATLYWYRQILGQGPELLVQFQDESVVDDSQLPKDRFSAERLKGVDSTLKIQPAELGDSAMYLCASSLLSGTNTGELFFGEGSRLTVL.

The CDR3 coding sequence is TGTGCCAGTAGAACGGGACCCTTGGGCAATCAGCCCCAGCATTTT. It is translated as CASRTGPLGNQPQHF. V usage is TRBV19 and J usage is TRBJ1-5, with D perhaps TRBD1 (5 bases). V shed 6 bases and J shed 2 bases, with 14 bases lying between them. Germline-derived CDR1 and CDR2 are LNHDA and SQIVND (reference sequence). The CDR3 covers 15 residues.

CDR3 coding DNA: TGTGCCAGCAGCCCTTCGGTATGGGGACTAGTCGATGAGCAGTTCTTC. Amino acids: CASSPSVWGLVDEQFF. V usage is TRBV7-7 and J usage is TRBJ2-1; 8 positions match TRBD2. This CDR3 is built from 16 residues. Germline assignment: CDR1 SSHAT and CDR2 FNYEAQ (reference sequence). Trimming cost V 5 bases and J 8 bases; bases outside gene matches: 14.

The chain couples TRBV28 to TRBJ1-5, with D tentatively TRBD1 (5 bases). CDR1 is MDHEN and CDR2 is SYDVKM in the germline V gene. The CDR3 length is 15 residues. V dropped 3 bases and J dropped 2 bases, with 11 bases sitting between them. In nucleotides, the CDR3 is TGTGCCAGCAGTTTCCAGGGAAGGGGCAATCAGCCCCAGCATTTT. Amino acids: CASSFQGRGNQPQHF.

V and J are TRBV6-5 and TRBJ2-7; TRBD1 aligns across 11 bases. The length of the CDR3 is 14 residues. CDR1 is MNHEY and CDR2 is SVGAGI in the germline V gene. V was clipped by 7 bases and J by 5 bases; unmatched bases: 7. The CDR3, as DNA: TGTGCCAGCACCGGGACAGGGGGAGGGGACGAGCAGTACTTC. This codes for CASTGTGGGDEQYF.

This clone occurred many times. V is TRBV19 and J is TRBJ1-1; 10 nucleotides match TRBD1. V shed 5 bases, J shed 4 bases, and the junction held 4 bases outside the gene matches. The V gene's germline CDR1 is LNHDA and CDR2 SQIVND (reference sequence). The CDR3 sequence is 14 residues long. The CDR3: CASSPGQGSTEAFF. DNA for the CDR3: TGTGCCAGTAGTCCGGGACAGGGGAGCACTGAAGCTTTCTTT.

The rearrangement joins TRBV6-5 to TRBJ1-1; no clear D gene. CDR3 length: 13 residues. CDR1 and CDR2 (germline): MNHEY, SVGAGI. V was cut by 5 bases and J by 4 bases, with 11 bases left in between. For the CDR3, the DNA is TGTGCCAGCAGTCGGGAATTGATCACTGAAGCTTTCTTT. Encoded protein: CASSRELITEAFF.

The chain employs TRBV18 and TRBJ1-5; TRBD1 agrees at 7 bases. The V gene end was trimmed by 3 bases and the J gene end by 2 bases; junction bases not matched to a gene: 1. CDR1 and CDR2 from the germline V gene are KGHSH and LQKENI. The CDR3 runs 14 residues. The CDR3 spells CASSPQGGNQPQHF. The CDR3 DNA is TGTGCCAGCTCACCGCAGGGGGGCAATCAGCCCCAGCATTTT.

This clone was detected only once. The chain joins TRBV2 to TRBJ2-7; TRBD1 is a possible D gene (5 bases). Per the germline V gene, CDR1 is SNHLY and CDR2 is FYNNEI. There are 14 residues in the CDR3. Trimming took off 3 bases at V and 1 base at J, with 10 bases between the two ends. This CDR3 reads CASSEGRGSYEQYF. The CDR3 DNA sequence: TGTGCCAGCAGTGAGGGTAGGGGATCCTACGAGCAGTACTTC.

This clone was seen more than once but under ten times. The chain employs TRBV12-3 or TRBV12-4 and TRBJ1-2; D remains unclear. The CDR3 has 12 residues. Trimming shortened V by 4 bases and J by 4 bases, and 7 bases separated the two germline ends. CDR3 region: CASSSSLYGYTF. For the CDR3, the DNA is TGTGCCAGCAGTTCCAGCCTCTATGGCTACACCTTC.

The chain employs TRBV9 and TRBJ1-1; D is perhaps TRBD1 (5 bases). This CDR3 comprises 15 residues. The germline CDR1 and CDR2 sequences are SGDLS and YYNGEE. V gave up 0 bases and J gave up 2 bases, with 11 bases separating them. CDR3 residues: CASSVGGTANTEAFF. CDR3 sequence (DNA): TGTGCCAGCAGCGTAGGGGGGACGGCAAACACTGAAGCTTTCTTT.

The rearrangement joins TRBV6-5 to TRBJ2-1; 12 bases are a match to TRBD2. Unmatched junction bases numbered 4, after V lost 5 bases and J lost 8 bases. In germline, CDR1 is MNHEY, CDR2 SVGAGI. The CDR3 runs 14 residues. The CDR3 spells CASSRTSGIDEQFF. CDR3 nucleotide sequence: TGTGCCAGCAGTCGGACTAGCGGGATCGATGAGCAGTTCTTC.

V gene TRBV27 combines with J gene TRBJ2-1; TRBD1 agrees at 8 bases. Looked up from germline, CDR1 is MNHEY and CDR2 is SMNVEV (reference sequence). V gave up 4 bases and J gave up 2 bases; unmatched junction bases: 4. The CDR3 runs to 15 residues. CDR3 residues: CASSSGQGPYNEQFF. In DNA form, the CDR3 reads TGTGCCAGCAGTTCAGGACAGGGCCCCTACAATGAGCAGTTCTTC.

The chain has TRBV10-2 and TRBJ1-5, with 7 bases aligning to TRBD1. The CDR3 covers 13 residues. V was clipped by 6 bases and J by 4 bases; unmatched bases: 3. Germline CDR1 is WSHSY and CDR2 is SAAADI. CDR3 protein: CASRGQSNQPQHF. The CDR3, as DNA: TGCGCCAGCAGGGGACAGTCTAATCAGCCCCAGCATTTT.

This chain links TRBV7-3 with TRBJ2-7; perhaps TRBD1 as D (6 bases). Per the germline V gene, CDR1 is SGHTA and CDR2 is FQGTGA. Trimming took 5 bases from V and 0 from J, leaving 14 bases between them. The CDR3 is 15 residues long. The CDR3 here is CASSLGTPSSYEQYF. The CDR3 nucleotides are TGTGCCAGCAGCCTCGGGACACCGAGCTCCTACGAGCAGTACTTC. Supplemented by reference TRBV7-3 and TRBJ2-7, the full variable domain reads GAGVSQTPSNKVTEKGKYVELRCDPISGHTALYWYRQSLGQGPEFLIYFQGTGAADDSGLPNDRFFAVRPEGSVSTLKIQRTERGDSAVYLCASSLGTPSSYEQYFGPGTRLTVT.

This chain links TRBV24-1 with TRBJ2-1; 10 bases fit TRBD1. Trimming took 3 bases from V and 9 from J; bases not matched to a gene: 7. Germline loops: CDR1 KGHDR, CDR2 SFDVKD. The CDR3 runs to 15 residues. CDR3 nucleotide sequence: TGTGCCACCAGTGATGACAGGGGGCAATATGGTGAGCAGTTCTTC. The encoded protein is CATSDDRGQYGEQFF.

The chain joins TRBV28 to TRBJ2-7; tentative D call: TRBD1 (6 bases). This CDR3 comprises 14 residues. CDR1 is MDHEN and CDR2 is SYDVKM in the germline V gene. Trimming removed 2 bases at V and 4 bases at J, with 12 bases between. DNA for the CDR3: TGTGCCAGCAGTTTAAGGCAGGGGAGTTACGAGCAGTACTTC. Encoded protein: CASSLRQGSYEQYF.

CDR3 amino acids: CASNPWGQNYGYTF. The CDR3 DNA sequence: TGTGCCAGTAATCCCTGGGGCCAGAACTATGGCTACACCTTC. This sequence joins TRBV19 and TRBJ1-2, with D tentatively TRBD1 (5 bases). Deletions cut 7 bases from V and 2 bases from J, with 14 bases between. Germline assignment: CDR1 LNHDA and CDR2 SQIVND (reference sequence). The CDR3 contains 14 residues. Combining the CDR3 with reference TRBV19 and TRBJ1-2 gives the whole variable domain DGGITQSPKYLFRKEGQNVTLSCEQNLNHDAMYWYRQDPGQGLRLIYYSQIVNDFQKGDIAEGYSVSREKKESFPLTVTSAQKNPTAFYLCASNPWGQNYGYTFGSGTRLTVV.

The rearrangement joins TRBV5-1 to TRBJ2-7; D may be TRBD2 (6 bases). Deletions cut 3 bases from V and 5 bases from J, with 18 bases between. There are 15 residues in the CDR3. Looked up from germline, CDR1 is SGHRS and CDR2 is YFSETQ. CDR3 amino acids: CASSSLSGVDDEQYF. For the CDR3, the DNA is TGCGCCAGCAGCTCCCTTTCGGGAGTAGATGACGAGCAGTACTTC. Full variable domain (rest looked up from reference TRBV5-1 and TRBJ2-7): KAGVTQTPRYLIKTRGQQVTLSCSPISGHRSVSWYQQTPGQGLQFLFEYFSETQRNKGNFPGRFSGRQFSNSRSEMNVSTLELGDSALYLCASSSLSGVDDEQYFGPGTRLTVT.

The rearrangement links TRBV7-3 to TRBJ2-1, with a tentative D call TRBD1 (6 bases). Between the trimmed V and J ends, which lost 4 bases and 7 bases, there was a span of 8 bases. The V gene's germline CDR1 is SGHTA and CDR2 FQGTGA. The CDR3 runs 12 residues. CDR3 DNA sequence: TGTGCCAGCAGCTCTCAGGGGAATGAGCAGTTCTTC. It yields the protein CASSSQGNEQFF.

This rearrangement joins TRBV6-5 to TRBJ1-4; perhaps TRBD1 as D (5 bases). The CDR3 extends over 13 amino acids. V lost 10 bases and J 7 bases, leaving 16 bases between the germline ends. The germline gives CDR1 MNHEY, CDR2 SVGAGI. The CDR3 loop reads CATLFAGGEKLFF. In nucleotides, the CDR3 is TGTGCCACCCTGTTTGCGGGGGGTGAAAAACTGTTTTTT.

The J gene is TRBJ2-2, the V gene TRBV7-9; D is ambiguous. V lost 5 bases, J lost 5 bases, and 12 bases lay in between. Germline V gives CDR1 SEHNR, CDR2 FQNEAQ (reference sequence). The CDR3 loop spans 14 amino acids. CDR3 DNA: TGTGCCAGCAGCCCCCAGCTACTTACCGGGGAGCTGTTTTTT. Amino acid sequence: CASSPQLLTGELFF. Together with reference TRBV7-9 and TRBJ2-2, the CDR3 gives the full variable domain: DTGVSQNPRHKITKRGQNVTFRCDPISEHNRLYWYRQTLGQGPEFLTYFQNEAQLEKSRLLSDRFSAERPKGSFSTLEIQRTEQGDSAMYLCASSPQLLTGELFFGEGSRLTVL.

This CDR3 reads CASRETGGTSPLHF. The DNA for the CDR3 is TGTGCCAGCAGAGAGACAGGGGGTACTTCACCCCTCCACTTT. This chain uses TRBV7-2 with TRBJ1-6; 9 nucleotides agree with TRBD1. Germline V gene data show CDR1 as SGHTA and CDR2 as FQGNSA. The trim removed 6 bases at V and 9 bases at J, leaving 6 bases unmatched. The CDR3 extends over 14 amino acids. Full variable domain (outside the CDR3, taken from reference TRBV7-2 and TRBJ1-6): GAGVSQSPSNKVTEKGKDVELRCDPISGHTALYWYRQSLGQGLEFLIYFQGNSAPDKSGLPSDRFSAERTGGSVSTLTIQRTQQEDSAVYLCASRETGGTSPLHFGNGTRLTVT.

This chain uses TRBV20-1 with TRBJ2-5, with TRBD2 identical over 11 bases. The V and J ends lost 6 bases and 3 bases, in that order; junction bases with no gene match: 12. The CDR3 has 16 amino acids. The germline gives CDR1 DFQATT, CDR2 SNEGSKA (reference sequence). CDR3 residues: CSASHSSGRWEETQYF. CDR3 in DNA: TGCAGTGCCAGTCACTCTAGCGGGAGGTGGGAAGAGACCCAGTACTTC.

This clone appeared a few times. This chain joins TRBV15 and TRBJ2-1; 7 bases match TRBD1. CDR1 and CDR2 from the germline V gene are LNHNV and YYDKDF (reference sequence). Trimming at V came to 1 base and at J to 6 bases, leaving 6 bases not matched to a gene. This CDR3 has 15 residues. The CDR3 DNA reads TGTGCCACCAGCAGAGGACAGGGCTGGGCCAATGAGCAGTTCTTC. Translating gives CATSRGQGWANEQFF.

CDR3 sequence (DNA): TGTGCCAGCAGCGCCCAGACAGGGCTCAATCAGCCCCAGCATTTT. Amino acids: CASSAQTGLNQPQHF. The chain recombines TRBV7-6 with TRBJ1-5; TRBD1 matches at 7 bases. With 5 bases clipped from V and 3 bases from J, the junction kept 7 bases outside the gene matches. Germline CDR1 SGHVS, CDR2 FNYEAQ. The CDR3 totals 15 residues. The entire variable domain, with the rest obtained from reference TRBV7-6 and TRBJ1-5, is as follows: GAGVSQSPRYKVTKRGQDVALRCDPISGHVSLYWYRQALGQGPEFLTYFNYEAQQDKSGLPNDRFSAERPEGSISTLTIQRTEQRDSAMYRCASSAQTGLNQPQHFGDGTRLSIL.

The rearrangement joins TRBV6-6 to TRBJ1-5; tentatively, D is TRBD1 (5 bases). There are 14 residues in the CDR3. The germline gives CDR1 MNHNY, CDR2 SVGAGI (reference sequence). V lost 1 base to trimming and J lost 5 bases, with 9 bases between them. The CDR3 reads CASSYFDRYQPQHF. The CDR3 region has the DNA TGTGCCAGCAGTTACTTCGACAGATATCAGCCCCAGCATTTT.

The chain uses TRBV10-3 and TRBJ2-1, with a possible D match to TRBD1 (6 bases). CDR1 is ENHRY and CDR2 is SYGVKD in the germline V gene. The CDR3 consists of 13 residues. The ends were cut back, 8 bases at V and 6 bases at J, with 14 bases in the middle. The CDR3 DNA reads TGTGCCATCGCACAGGGAGAGGGCAATGAGCAGTTCTTC. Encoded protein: CAIAQGEGNEQFF.

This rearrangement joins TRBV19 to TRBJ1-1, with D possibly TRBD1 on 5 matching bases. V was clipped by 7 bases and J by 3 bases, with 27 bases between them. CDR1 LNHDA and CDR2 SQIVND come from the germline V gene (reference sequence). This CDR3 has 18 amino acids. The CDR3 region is CASTYRTGTPRRDTEAFF. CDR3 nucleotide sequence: TGTGCCAGTACCTACCGGACGGGGACCCCACGCCGTGACACTGAAGCTTTCTTT. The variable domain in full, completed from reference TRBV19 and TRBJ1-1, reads DGGITQSPKYLFRKEGQNVTLSCEQNLNHDAMYWYRQDPGQGLRLIYYSQIVNDFQKGDIAEGYSVSREKKESFPLTVTSAQKNPTAFYLCASTYRTGTPRRDTEAFFGQGTRLTVV.